The 19 T cell receptor beta chains below were found in one sample sequenced in a study of CD8 T cells in ankylosing spondylitis. Via MiXCR, TCRdb re-called the 5' RACE reads, giving one row per CDR3 protein. This table holds about 220,000 distinct CDR3 sequences, 10% to 13% found once. The specimen sequenced was blood, either unsorted or a sorted T cell fraction (not recorded which). The receptors were gathered from a male donor with ankylosing spondylitis or in good health (not recorded which).

The chain links TRBV19 to TRBJ1-2; D might be TRBD1 (5 bases). Germline CDR1 reads LNHDA; CDR2 reads SQIVND (reference sequence). The CDR3 contains 16 residues. Trimming removed 0 bases at V and 2 bases at J, with 13 bases between. Written as DNA, the CDR3 is TGTGCCAGTAGTATAGATCCGCGCAGGGTGAACTATGGCTACACCTTC. Encoded protein: CASSIDPRRVNYGYTF. The variable domain in full, with the rest retrieved from reference TRBV19 and TRBJ1-2, is DGGITQSPKYLFRKEGQNVTLSCEQNLNHDAMYWYRQDPGQGLRLIYYSQIVNDFQKGDIAEGYSVSREKKESFPLTVTSAQKNPTAFYLCASSIDPRRVNYGYTFGSGTRLTVV.

This clonotype was seen repeatedly, ten times or more. The V gene is TRBV7-2, the J gene TRBJ1-2, with 9 nucleotides matching TRBD1. J lost 4 bases, V lost 5 bases, and 8 bases had no gene match. The CDR3 has 15 amino acids. CDR1 and CDR2 (germline): SGHTA, FQGNSA. In DNA form, the CDR3 reads TGTGCCAGCAGCACTTCTACAGGGGGCGTCTATGGCTACACCTTC. Encoded protein: CASSTSTGGVYGYTF.

This clonotype was counted many times. The CDR3 loop is CASSSTTGIKRANEQFF. In DNA form, the CDR3 reads TGTGCCAGCAGTTCAACCACCGGGATAAAACGTGCCAATGAGCAGTTCTTC. The V and J genes are TRBV28 and TRBJ2-1; maybe TRBD2 (5 bases). Germline CDR1 MDHEN, CDR2 SYDVKM. The CDR3 has 17 residues. The V gene lost 4 bases and the J gene lost 6 bases, with 22 bases spanning the gap. Combining the CDR3 with reference TRBV28 and TRBJ2-1 gives the whole variable domain DVKVTQSSRYLVKRTGEKVFLECVQDMDHENMFWYRQDPGLGLRLIYFSYDVKMKEKGDIPEGYSVSREKKERFSLILESASTNQTSMYLCASSSTTGIKRANEQFFGPGTRLTVL.

CDR3 sequence (DNA): TGCAGCGTCGGGACAGTCATCACAGATACGCAGTATTTT. Translating gives CSVGTVITDTQYF. The genes are TRBV29-1 and TRBJ2-3; 7 nucleotides agree with TRBD1. The V gene's germline CDR1 is SQVTM and CDR2 ANQGSEA. J was trimmed by 2 bases and V by 6 bases; bases with no gene match: 5. The CDR3 is 13 residues long.

The chain recombines TRBV5-1 with TRBJ1-5; no clear D gene. The germline V gene has CDR1 SGHRS and CDR2 YFSETQ. The CDR3 is 13 residues long. With 4 bases removed from V and 11 bases from J, the gap between germline ends came to 16 bases. The CDR3 reads CASSPGGSDTQHF. The CDR3 bases are TGCGCCAGCAGCCCCGGCGGGTCGGATACCCAGCATTTT.

This clonotype was counted between two and nine times. The CDR3: CASSFNTRTASTDTQYF. The CDR3 region has the DNA TGCGCCAGCAGTTTTAATACCCGGACGGCTAGCACAGATACGCAGTATTTT. J is TRBJ2-3 and V is TRBV5-1; D unresolved. With 5 bases removed from V and 0 bases from J, the gap between germline ends came to 19 bases. The CDR3 is made up of 17 amino acids. Germline CDR1 and CDR2: SGHRS and YFSETQ.

The V gene is TRBV28, the J gene TRBJ2-7, with D unresolved. The germline V gene has CDR1 MDHEN and CDR2 SYDVKM. The CDR3 has 10 residues. V was shortened by 8 bases and J by 2 bases, with 4 bases between the two germline ends. Here the CDR3 reads CASGPYEQYF. The CDR3 DNA follows: TGTGCCAGCGGACCCTACGAGCAGTACTTC.

The V and J genes are TRBV9 and TRBJ1-2; D gene uncertain. V gave up 0 bases and J gave up 8 bases, with 11 bases separating them. CDR3 length: 13 amino acids. Germline loops: CDR1 SGDLS, CDR2 YYNGEE. The CDR3: CASSVVEGSGYTF. The CDR3 nucleotides read TGTGCCAGCAGCGTAGTGGAGGGAAGCGGCTACACCTTC.

The chain joins TRBV5-5 to TRBJ2-6; D gene uncertain. There are 15 residues in the CDR3. Germline V gives CDR1 SGHKS, CDR2 YYEKEE (reference sequence). V was cut by 3 bases and J by 2 bases, with 9 bases left in between. CDR3 in amino acids: CASSSQNAGANVLTF. The CDR3 DNA follows: TGTGCCAGCAGCTCTCAGAATGCTGGGGCCAACGTCCTGACTTTC.

Turning to this clonotype: Just one base apart from a much larger clone, this may be a read error. The chain is built from TRBV6-1 and TRBJ2-1, with 10 bases aligning to TRBD1. Germline V gives CDR1 MNHNS, CDR2 SASEGT. The CDR3 has 18 residues. This chain's CDR3 is CASTKGQGSLPSFNKQFF. Here the CDR3 DNA reads TGTGCCAGCACCAAGGGACAGGGGTCTCTCCCTTCCTTCAATAAGCAGTTCTTC.

The chain combines TRBV28 with TRBJ1-5, with D tentatively TRBD1 (5 bases). Germline CDR1 MDHEN, CDR2 SYDVKM. The ends were cut back, 7 bases at V and 5 bases at J, with 12 bases in the middle. CDR3 length: 13 residues. The CDR3 loop reads CASIRGVDQPQHF. The CDR3 nucleotides read TGTGCCAGCATTCGAGGGGTGGATCAGCCCCAGCATTTT. Full variable domain (remainder filled in from reference TRBV28 and TRBJ1-5): DVKVTQSSRYLVKRTGEKVFLECVQDMDHENMFWYRQDPGLGLRLIYFSYDVKMKEKGDIPEGYSVSREKKERFSLILESASTNQTSMYLCASIRGVDQPQHFGDGTRLSIL.

This clonotype was seen a handful of times. This chain joins TRBV7-9 and TRBJ2-5; a weak D match, TRBD1 (6 bases). V shed 0 bases and J shed 1 base, with 9 bases lying between them. The CDR3 covers 15 residues. The V gene's germline CDR1 is SEHNR and CDR2 FQNEAQ (reference sequence). The CDR3 loop reads CASSLALGGQETQYF. DNA of the CDR3: TGTGCCAGCAGCTTAGCGTTAGGGGGCCAAGAGACCCAGTACTTC.

The chain recombines TRBV12-3 or TRBV12-4 with TRBJ2-1; 11 bases fit TRBD2. The ends lost 5 bases at V and 6 bases at J; junction bases unmatched: 15. The CDR3 contains 18 residues. The CDR3 loop is CASSTAPGTSGVFNEQFF. Here the CDR3 DNA reads TGTGCCAGCAGTACCGCGCCCGGGACTAGCGGAGTTTTCAATGAGCAGTTCTTC.

This clonotype was observed at least ten times. The chain links TRBV6-1 to TRBJ1-5; D gene unclear. The V gene's germline CDR1 is MNHNS and CDR2 SASEGT. Trimming took off 6 bases at V and 5 bases at J, with 11 bases between the two ends. The CDR3 spans 13 residues. The CDR3 protein is CASRSRTHQPQHF. The DNA of the CDR3 is TGTGCCAGCAGGAGCAGGACCCATCAGCCCCAGCATTTT.

This clonotype was detected only a few times. This chain joins TRBV28 and TRBJ2-2; D perhaps matches TRBD1 (6 bases). The CDR3 spans 17 residues. Germline V gives CDR1 MDHEN, CDR2 SYDVKM. V was cut by 4 bases and J by 4 bases, with 19 bases left in between. The CDR3 region has the DNA TGTGCCAGCAGTTCACCGAGGACAGCTACGAGCACCGGGGAGCTGTTTTTT. This encodes CASSSPRTATSTGELFF.

This clonotype has at least ten counts. The chain uses TRBV20-1 and TRBJ1-2; the match to TRBD1 covers 9 bases. CDR3 length equals 12 residues. The germline V gene has CDR1 DFQATT and CDR2 SNEGSKA (reference sequence). V lost 5 bases, J lost 8 bases, and 6 bases stayed unmatched. CDR3 sequence: CSALGTGRGYTF. The CDR3, as DNA: TGCAGTGCTCTTGGGACAGGGAGAGGCTACACCTTC.

This clonotype showed up many times. The rearrangement uses TRBV5-1 and TRBJ2-1; 10 bases map to TRBD2. Germline-derived CDR1 and CDR2 are SGHRS and YFSETQ. This CDR3 region has 17 residues. V lost 4 bases, J lost 4 bases, and 11 bases stayed unmatched. The CDR3 sequence is CASSLDGTSVTYNEQFF. The CDR3 region has the DNA TGCGCCAGCAGCCTGGACGGGACTAGCGTGACTTACAATGAGCAGTTCTTC.

This clonotype was recorded at least ten times. The chain couples TRBV18 to TRBJ1-2, with a possible D match to TRBD1 (6 bases). The CDR3 totals 16 residues. The V gene lost 0 bases and the J gene lost 7 bases, with 18 bases spanning the gap. Per germline, CDR1 KGHSH and CDR2 LQKENI. This CDR3 reads CASSPPSGVAVGGYTF. CDR3 coding DNA: TGTGCCAGCTCACCACCATCAGGGGTAGCAGTCGGTGGCTACACCTTC. The whole variable domain, remainder taken from reference TRBV18 and TRBJ1-2, is NAGVMQNPRHLVRRRGQEARLRCSPMKGHSHVYWYRQLPEEGLKFMVYLQKENIIDESGMPKERFSAEFPKEGPSILRIQQVVRGDSAAYFCASSPPSGVAVGGYTFGSGTRLTVV.

The rearrangement links TRBV7-2 to TRBJ1-2, with D possibly matching TRBD1 (6 bases). The ends were cut back, 5 bases at V and 0 bases at J, with 10 bases in the middle. The CDR3 length is 14 residues. CDR1 and CDR2 (germline): SGHTA, FQGNSA. The CDR3 is CASSGRGTNYGYTF. CDR3 nucleotide sequence: TGTGCCAGCAGCGGCAGGGGTACTAACTATGGCTACACCTTC.